This T cell receptor beta chain was recorded in a study of molecular identifiers for immune sequencing clone quantification. Construction of naive CD8 libraries employed roughly 20,000 to 1,100,000 sorted cells together with 10%, 30% or 50% RNA. TCRdb recomputed calls from the PCR reads with MiXCR, one row per CDR3 protein. In the table there are about 630,000 distinct CDR3 sequences, 25% of which are singletons. This clonotype was observed at least ten times. The germline V gene has CDR1 SGHDT and CDR2 YYEEEE. V was clipped by 5 bases and J by 4 bases; unmatched bases: 14. The CDR3 totals 16 residues.

This clonotype was sampled from a human donor in good health. Some libraries in this study had Jurkat cell RNA spiked in. The sample consisted of naive CD8+ T cells from blood, with Jurkat cell RNA spiked in. The subset here: FACS-sorted CD8+CD4-CCR7+CD45RA+ naive T cells. The chain has TRBV5-6 and TRBJ1-1, with 7 positions matching TRBD1. The CDR3 spells CASSLVTGVTGTEAFF. The CDR3 bases are TGTGCCAGCAGTCTTGTTACAGGGGTAACAGGCACTGAAGCTTTCTTT.